The 25 T cell receptor beta chains listed next were all sequenced from one sample in a study of T cell repertoires in cytomegalovirus infection. No antigen is known for these receptors. MiXCR was run by TCRdb on the reads, yielding one entry per CDR3 protein. Of 900,000 to 950,000 distinct CDR3 sequences listed, 31% were seen once; the top ten hold 13%. Sequences were derived from cultured CD8+ T cells from PBMCs, sampled from culture after CMV antigen stimulation. The receptors derive from a human donor in good health (CMV status not recorded). Some clones in this sample may be carry-over from other donors' samples.

This clonotype was picked up a small number of times. CDR3 loop: CATSRVDSSDTQYF. In DNA form, the CDR3 reads TGTGCCACCAGCAGAGTTGATAGCAGTGATACGCAGTATTTT. The chain couples TRBV15 to TRBJ2-3; no clear D gene. Trimming took 1 base from V and 6 from J, leaving 11 bases between them. The length of the CDR3 is 14 residues. The V gene's germline CDR1 is LNHNV and CDR2 YYDKDF (reference sequence).

The V and J genes are TRBV15 and TRBJ2-3; D gene ambiguous. V lost 3 bases and J lost 1, with 5 bases in between. The CDR3 is made up of 13 amino acids. Germline CDR1 reads LNHNV; CDR2 reads YYDKDF (reference sequence). The CDR3 DNA reads TGTGCCACCAGCAGGAGAGGCACAGATACGCAGTATTTT. Translated: CATSRRGTDTQYF.

V usage is TRBV7-6 and J usage is TRBJ2-3; possibly TRBD2 for D (6 bases). CDR1 and CDR2 from the germline V gene are SGHVS and FNYEAQ. The CDR3 loop spans 14 amino acids. V was cut by 3 bases and J by 2 bases, with 9 bases left in between. The CDR3, as DNA: TGTGCCAGCAGCTTCGGGGGTTTCACAGATACGCAGTATTTT. Amino acid sequence: CASSFGGFTDTQYF.

This chain connects TRBV4-1 to TRBJ1-3; 7 bases agree with TRBD1. Germline V gene lookup returns CDR1 MGHRA and CDR2 YSYEKL. The CDR3 sequence is 14 residues long. Trimming took 1 base from V and 6 from J; bases not matched to a gene: 3. In DNA form, the CDR3 reads TGCGCCAGCAGCCAAGTACAGGGGTTAAACACCATATATTTT. As protein: CASSQVQGLNTIYF.

This rearrangement joins TRBV19 to TRBJ1-1; no reliable D call. The ends were cut back, 1 base at V and 6 bases at J, with 12 bases in the middle. From germline, CDR1 is LNHDA and CDR2 SQIVND (reference sequence). The CDR3 length is 14 residues. The CDR3 here is CASSIAAGGAEAFF. CDR3 coding DNA: TGTGCCAGTAGTATAGCGGCGGGTGGAGCTGAAGCTTTCTTT. Using reference TRBV19 and TRBJ1-1 for the parts outside the CDR3, the full variable domain is DGGITQSPKYLFRKEGQNVTLSCEQNLNHDAMYWYRQDPGQGLRLIYYSQIVNDFQKGDIAEGYSVSREKKESFPLTVTSAQKNPTAFYLCASSIAAGGAEAFFGQGTRLTVV.

This chain links TRBV7-9 with TRBJ2-1; TRBD1 aligns across 7 bases. Per germline, CDR1 SEHNR and CDR2 FQNEAQ (reference sequence). The CDR3 spans 16 residues. J lost 3 bases, V lost 5 bases, and 10 bases had no gene match. The CDR3 reads CASSIGTGVIYNEQFF. DNA of the CDR3: TGTGCCAGCAGCATAGGTACAGGGGTTATCTACAATGAGCAGTTCTTC.

The V gene is TRBV7-6, the J gene TRBJ2-5; D tentatively reads TRBD1 or TRBD2 (5 bases each). From germline, CDR1 is SGHVS and CDR2 FNYEAQ. CDR3 size: 14 residues. The germline V and J ends were trimmed by 6 bases and 2 bases, with 13 bases remaining between them. CDR3 DNA sequence: TGTGCCAGCAGTGGGGACGGTCTTCAAGAGACCCAGTACTTC. Protein sequence: CASSGDGLQETQYF.

This chain connects TRBV6-6 to TRBJ2-7; D might be TRBD2 (5 bases). Trimming removed 5 bases from V and 4 bases from J, with 18 bases in between. This CDR3 region has 15 residues. The germline gives CDR1 MNHNY, CDR2 SVGAGI (reference sequence). This CDR3 is CASSVANRAGYEQYV. The CDR3 DNA sequence: TGTGCCAGCAGTGTAGCTAACCGGGCGGGTTACGAGCAGTACGTC.

The chain uses TRBV15 and TRBJ2-5, with D perhaps matching TRBD1 or TRBD2 (6 bases each). Germline lookup yields CDR1 LNHNV and CDR2 YYDKDF (reference sequence). The V gene lost 1 base and the J gene lost 4 bases, with 13 bases spanning the gap. The CDR3 runs 15 residues. As DNA, the CDR3 is TGTGCCACCAGCAGAGTCACCGGGGGCCGAGAGACCCAGTACTTC. This sequence encodes CATSRVTGGRETQYF.

In DNA form, the CDR3 reads TGTGCCAGCAGCTTAGGGGACGGATATTCACCCCTCCACTTT. This encodes CASSLGDGYSPLHF. J is TRBJ1-6 and V is TRBV7-6, with D maybe TRBD1 (5 bases). The V gene lost 1 base and the J gene lost 8 bases, with 9 bases spanning the gap. This CDR3 region has 14 residues. Germline V gene sequence: CDR1 SGHVS, CDR2 FNYEAQ.

This clonotype appeared many times. The J gene is TRBJ1-3, the V gene TRBV7-2; no clear D gene. CDR1 and CDR2 (germline): SGHTA, FQGNSA. CDR3 length: 18 amino acids. Trimming took 2 bases from V and 4 from J, leaving 21 bases between them. In nucleotides, the CDR3 is TGTGCCAGCAGCTTATATCCGGTCCTACAGCGCTCGGGAAACACCATATATTTT. Encoded protein: CASSLYPVLQRSGNTIYF.

This clonotype was detected a few times. The chain combines TRBV18 with TRBJ1-2, with D possibly matching TRBD1 (6 bases). V lost 2 bases to trimming and J lost 8 bases, with 21 bases between them. Looked up from germline, CDR1 is KGHSH and CDR2 is LQKENI. This CDR3 region has 16 residues. In DNA, the CDR3 is TGTGCCAGCTCACCAGAATATCGGCGGGGGGCGATAGGCTACACCTTC. It codes for CASSPEYRRGAIGYTF.

This clonotype was detected only a few times. The CDR3 loop reads CASSLNLAGGGDTQYF. CDR3 nucleotides: TGTGCCAGCAGCTTAAACCTAGCGGGGGGTGGGGATACGCAGTATTTT. The chain employs TRBV7-3 and TRBJ2-3; 11 bases agree with TRBD2. V was clipped by 1 base and J by 6 bases; unmatched bases: 6. Germline CDR1 and CDR2: SGHTA and FQGTGA. The CDR3 consists of 16 residues.

The V and J genes are TRBV7-9 and TRBJ2-5; 7 bases are shared with TRBD2. J was trimmed by 0 bases and V by 5 bases; bases with no gene match: 3. This CDR3 spans 14 amino acids. CDR1 and CDR2 (germline): SEHNR, FQNEAQ (reference sequence). This chain's CDR3 is CASSPTSDQETQYF. The CDR3 DNA reads TGTGCCAGCAGCCCTACTAGCGACCAAGAGACCCAGTACTTC.

The chain joins TRBV7-9 to TRBJ1-3; D gene uncertain. Germline CDR1 is SEHNR and CDR2 is FQNEAQ (reference sequence). V lost 5 bases, J lost 2 bases, and 16 bases lay in between. This CDR3 has 16 amino acids. The CDR3 reads CASSATERGAGNTIYF. CDR3 nucleotide sequence: TGTGCCAGCAGCGCCACGGAGCGGGGAGCTGGAAACACCATATATTTT. Combining the CDR3 with reference TRBV7-9 and TRBJ1-3 gives the whole variable domain DTGVSQNPRHKITKRGQNVTFRCDPISEHNRLYWYRQTLGQGPEFLTYFQNEAQLEKSRLLSDRFSAERPKGSFSTLEIQRTEQGDSAMYLCASSATERGAGNTIYFGEGSWLTVV.

This clonotype has more than one count but fewer than ten. CDR3: CASRPEGNEQFF. The DNA of the CDR3 is TGTGCCAGCCGCCCCGAGGGCAATGAGCAGTTCTTC. This sequence joins TRBV12-3 or TRBV12-4 and TRBJ2-1; D perhaps matches TRBD2 (5 bases). This CDR3 has 12 amino acids. Trimming cost V 8 bases and J 6 bases, with 11 bases left between them.

In this sample, this clonotype turned up a few times. The chain employs TRBV6-5 and TRBJ1-4; the D is unclear. CDR1 and CDR2 from the germline V gene are MNHEY and SVGAGI. The CDR3 loop spans 15 amino acids. The V and J ends lost 4 bases and 0 bases respectively, with 9 bases between them. The CDR3, as DNA: TGTGCCAGCAGTTGGGGTATAGCAACTAATGAAAAACTGTTTTTT. It codes for CASSWGIATNEKLFF.

The chain has TRBV14 and TRBJ2-1; weak D call: TRBD2 (6 bases). The ends were cut back, 4 bases at V and 0 bases at J, with 10 bases in the middle. This CDR3 comprises 15 residues. From germline, CDR1 is SGHDN and CDR2 FVKESK. In DNA, the CDR3 is TGTGCCAGCAGCCCTCGGGAGCGCTCCTACAATGAGCAGTTCTTC. This codes for CASSPRERSYNEQFF.

V is TRBV6-5 and J is TRBJ1-5; possibly TRBD1 for D (6 bases). The germline V gene has CDR1 MNHEY and CDR2 SVGAGI. Trimming cost V 2 bases and J 2 bases, with 13 bases left between them. The CDR3 has 16 amino acids. The CDR3 region has the DNA TGTGCCAGCAGTTACGGGGGGGCGGATGGCAATCAGCCCCAGCATTTT. Encoded protein: CASSYGGADGNQPQHF.

The table lists this clonotype with many counts. The chain links TRBV7-9 to TRBJ1-1; TRBD1 agrees at 7 bases. Germline lookup yields CDR1 SEHNR and CDR2 FQNEAQ (reference sequence). CDR3 size: 13 residues. V was pared by 4 bases and J by 5 bases, with 4 bases of the junction left unmatched. For the CDR3, the DNA is TGTGCCAGCAGCTCGGCAGGGGGTACTGAAGCTTTCTTT. Amino acid sequence: CASSSAGGTEAFF.

The rearrangement links TRBV20-1 to TRBJ1-6; D call uncertain. CDR3 length equals 17 residues. V was clipped by 6 bases and J by 0 bases, with 18 bases between them. Per germline, CDR1 DFQATT and CDR2 SNEGSKA (reference sequence). In nucleotides, the CDR3 is TGCAGTGCCGACGACCGGGCAGGAGGCTCCTATAATTCACCCCTCCACTTT. This sequence encodes CSADDRAGGSYNSPLHF.

The V gene is TRBV27, the J gene TRBJ1-5; D ambiguous. This CDR3 is 13 amino acids long. Trimming cost V 7 bases and J 3 bases, with 10 bases left between them. Germline V gene data show CDR1 as MNHEY and CDR2 as SMNVEV (reference sequence). This chain's CDR3 is CASKGQANQPQHF. CDR3 bases: TGTGCCAGCAAGGGCCAGGCCAATCAGCCCCAGCATTTT.

There are many counts of this clonotype. This chain links TRBV6-1 with TRBJ1-3; no reliable D call. The V gene lost 2 bases and the J gene lost 2 bases, with 16 bases spanning the gap. The CDR3 sequence is 17 residues long. Germline V gives CDR1 MNHNS, CDR2 SASEGT. The CDR3 loop is CASSEYLPPAAGNTIYF. The CDR3 DNA reads as TGTGCCAGCAGTGAATACCTGCCTCCGGCGGCTGGAAACACCATATATTTT.

On this clonotype: The junction differs from germline at one of its ends, possibly a read error. V usage is TRBV7-6 and J usage is TRBJ1-1; D is ambiguous. Germline V CDR1 and CDR2: SGHVS, FNYEAQ. CDR3 length: 15 residues. The CDR3 nucleotides read TGTACCAGCAGCTTGTATAGGGAGCAGAACACTGAAGCTTTCTTT. Translation: CTSSLYREQNTEAFF.

In its sample, this clonotype was seen many times. The chain links TRBV6-5 to TRBJ2-6; D gene unclear. CDR1 and CDR2 from the germline V gene are MNHEY and SVGAGI. Trimming took off 6 bases at V and 1 base at J, with 10 bases between the two ends. CDR3 length: 15 amino acids. For the CDR3, the DNA is TGTGCCAGCAGCCCGGACCTATCTGGGGCCAACGTCCTGACTTTC. This encodes CASSPDLSGANVLTF.